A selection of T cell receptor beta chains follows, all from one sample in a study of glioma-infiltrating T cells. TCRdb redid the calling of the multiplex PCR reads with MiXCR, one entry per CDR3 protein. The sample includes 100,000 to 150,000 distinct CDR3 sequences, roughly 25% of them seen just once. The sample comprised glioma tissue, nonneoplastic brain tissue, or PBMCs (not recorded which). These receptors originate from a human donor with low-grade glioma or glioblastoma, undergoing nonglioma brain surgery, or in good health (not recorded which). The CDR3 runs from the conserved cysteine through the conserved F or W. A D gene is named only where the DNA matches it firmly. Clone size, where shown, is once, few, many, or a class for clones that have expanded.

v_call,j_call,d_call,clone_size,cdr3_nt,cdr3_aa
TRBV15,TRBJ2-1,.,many,TGTGCCACCAGCAGAGAGGACGGGCAAAGCTCCTACAATGAGCAGTTCTTC,CATSREDGQSSYNEQFF
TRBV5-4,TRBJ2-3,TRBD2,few,TGTGCCAGCAGCGGGACTAGCCCCGATACGCAGTATTTT,CASSGTSPDTQYF
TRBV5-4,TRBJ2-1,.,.,TGTGCCAGCAGCTTGGAGCCGCAGTCGGGGAATGAGCAGTTCTTC,CASSLEPQSGNEQFF
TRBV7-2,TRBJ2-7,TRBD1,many,TGTGCCAGCAGCTACGCCCGGGACAGCGTCTACGAGCAGTACTTC,CASSYARDSVYEQYF
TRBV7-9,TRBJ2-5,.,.,TGTGCCAGCAGCTTAGTCTCAATACTACAACAAGAGACCCAGTACTTC,CASSLVSILQQETQYF
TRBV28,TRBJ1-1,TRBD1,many,TGTGCCAGCAGTTTGGCCTTCGGGACAGGGGTGTTTGACACTGAAGCTTTCTTT,CASSLAFGTGVFDTEAFF
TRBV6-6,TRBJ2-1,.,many,TGTGCCAGCAGTTACTCGGGGGGCGTCACTGAGCAGTTCTTC,CASSYSGGVTEQFF
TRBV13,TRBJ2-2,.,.,TGTGCCAGCAGCTTCCGTTACCCCCAAAACACCGGGGAGCTGTTTTTT,CASSFRYPQNTGELFF
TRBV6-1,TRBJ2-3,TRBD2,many,TGTGCCAGCAGTATATCGGGGGGGGATACGCAGTATTTT,CASSISGGDTQYF
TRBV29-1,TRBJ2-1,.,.,TGCAGCGCCTCCGAGTCCTACAATGAGCAGTTCTTC,CSASESYNEQFF
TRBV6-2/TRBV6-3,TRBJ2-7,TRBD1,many,TGTGCCAGCAGTTACCAACCGGGACAGGGGGACTACGAGCAGTACTTC,CASSYQPGQGDYEQYF
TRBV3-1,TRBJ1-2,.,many,TGTGCCAGCAGCCAACTGGGGGTTAACTATGGCTACACCTTC,CASSQLGVNYGYTF
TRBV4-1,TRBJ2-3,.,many,TGCGCCAGCAGCCAAGAGGTCCGCACAGATACGCAGTATTTT,CASSQEVRTDTQYF
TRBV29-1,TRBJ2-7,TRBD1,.,TGCAGCGTTTCCAACAGGGGGTCGATTACCTACGAGCAGTACTTC,CSVSNRGSITYEQYF
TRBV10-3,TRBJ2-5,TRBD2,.,TGTGCCATCAGTGGAGGGACTATCCAAGAGACCCAGTACTTC,CAISGGTIQETQYF
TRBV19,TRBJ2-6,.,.,TGTGCCAGTAGTCGACCACCGGACGTGGGAAGGACCGTCCTGACTTTC,CASSRPPDVGRTVLTF
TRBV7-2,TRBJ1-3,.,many,TGTGCCAGCAGCTTGCCCGGGACCTTTGGAAACACCATATATTTT,CASSLPGTFGNTIYF
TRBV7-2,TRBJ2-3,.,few,TGTGCCAGCAGCTTAAGGGTCAGACTAGGCCCCCCAGATACGCAGTATTTT,CASSLRVRLGPPDTQYF
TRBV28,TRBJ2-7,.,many,TGTGCCAGCAGGAACCCGCCCCCCCCGGCTCGCGAGCAGTACTTC,CASRNPPPPAREQYF
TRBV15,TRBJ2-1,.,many,TGTGCCACCAGCAGAGATGTGGCCGCTATTACAATAGAGCAGTTCTTC,CATSRDVAAITIEQFF
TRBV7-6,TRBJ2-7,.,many,TGTGCCAGCAGCTTAAGGGACGCATCCTACGAGCAGTACTTC,CASSLRDASYEQYF
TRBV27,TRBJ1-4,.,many,TGTGCCAGCAGTTCGATCTCGCAGGGGTTTGGAAAACTGTTTTTT,CASSSISQGFGKLFF
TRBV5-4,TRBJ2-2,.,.,TGTGCCAGCAGCTTGAATAGGGGGAACACCGGGGGGCTGTTTTTT,CASSLNRGNTGGLFF
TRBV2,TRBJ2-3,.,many,TGTGCCAGCAGTGACAGTGGCGGCAGCACAGATACGCAGTATTTT,CASSDSGGSTDTQYF